The rows below give T cell receptor beta chains drawn from one sample of a study of neurological immune-mediated disorders. TCRdb itself ran the 5' RACE reads through MiXCR, one entry per CDR3 protein. This table has 54,000 or so distinct CDR3 sequences, roughly 3.3% appearing once. The sequenced material came from PBMCs. The receptor set was obtained from a woman aged 25 to 45 with multiple sclerosis. CDR3s leave out the opening cysteine and the closing phenylalanine or tryptophan.

j_call: TRBJ2-1
v_call: TRBV3-1
cdr3_aa: ASSQEGLAAYQGGNEQF

j_call: TRBJ1-1
v_call: TRBV12-3/TRBV12-4
cdr3_aa: ASSFSTGNTEAF

j_call: TRBJ2-2
v_call: TRBV14
cdr3_aa: ASSRQNTGELF

j_call: TRBJ1-1
v_call: TRBV5-1
cdr3_aa: ASSSHGNTEAF

j_call: TRBJ2-3
v_call: TRBV5-6
cdr3_aa: ASSLEFRSMGADTQY

j_call: TRBJ2-4
v_call: TRBV28
cdr3_aa: ASSPQGLDIQY

j_call: TRBJ1-2
v_call: TRBV4-3
cdr3_aa: ASSQDLKTNYGYT

j_call: TRBJ2-5
v_call: TRBV10-2
cdr3_aa: ASSGTGGRETQY

j_call: TRBJ1-1
v_call: TRBV10-2
cdr3_aa: ASSGVIGYTEAF

j_call: TRBJ1-1
v_call: TRBV20-1
cdr3_aa: SARDVRGGRAEAF

j_call: TRBJ1-5
v_call: TRBV15
cdr3_aa: ATSRAGQTNQPQH

j_call: TRBJ2-7
v_call: TRBV27
cdr3_aa: ASSSAGTYEQY

j_call: TRBJ2-5
v_call: TRBV5-6
cdr3_aa: ASSPTVLKTSGRTEYQETQY

j_call: TRBJ2-6
v_call: TRBV29-1
cdr3_aa: SVDTGANVLT

j_call: TRBJ1-1
v_call: TRBV10-1
cdr3_aa: ASSRGDRGHITEAF

j_call: TRBJ2-1
v_call: TRBV5-1
cdr3_aa: ASSVTGTSDEQF

j_call: TRBJ1-5
v_call: TRBV7-8
cdr3_aa: ATGGGDQPQN